This entry describes one T cell receptor beta chain. Unmatched junction bases numbered 8, after V lost 0 bases and J lost 4 bases. The CDR3 is made up of 15 amino acids. Germline lookup yields CDR1 SQVTM and CDR2 ANQGSEA. This specimen comes from a study of CD8+ T cells in alopecia areata. Sequencing templates came from extracted RNA that was reverse transcribed into cDNA. Data came from immunoSEQ multiplex PCR; TCRdb stores just in-frame clones and leaves some out. The sample shows about 190,000 clones, 60% of them seen only once. The treatment denotes: oral pan-JAK inhibitor, 5-10 mg twice daily. The clonotype was recovered from a human donor with alopecia areata. J is TRBJ1-1 and V is TRBV29-1; TRBD1 aligns across 7 bases. The sample in question was CD4+ T cells sorted from blood, obtained at week 4, from a patient treated with tofacitinib. Here the CDR3 reads CSVEDRGLGGTEAFF. DNA of the CDR3: TGCAGCGTTGAAGATAGGGGGCTTGGGGGCACTGAAGCTTTCTTT.